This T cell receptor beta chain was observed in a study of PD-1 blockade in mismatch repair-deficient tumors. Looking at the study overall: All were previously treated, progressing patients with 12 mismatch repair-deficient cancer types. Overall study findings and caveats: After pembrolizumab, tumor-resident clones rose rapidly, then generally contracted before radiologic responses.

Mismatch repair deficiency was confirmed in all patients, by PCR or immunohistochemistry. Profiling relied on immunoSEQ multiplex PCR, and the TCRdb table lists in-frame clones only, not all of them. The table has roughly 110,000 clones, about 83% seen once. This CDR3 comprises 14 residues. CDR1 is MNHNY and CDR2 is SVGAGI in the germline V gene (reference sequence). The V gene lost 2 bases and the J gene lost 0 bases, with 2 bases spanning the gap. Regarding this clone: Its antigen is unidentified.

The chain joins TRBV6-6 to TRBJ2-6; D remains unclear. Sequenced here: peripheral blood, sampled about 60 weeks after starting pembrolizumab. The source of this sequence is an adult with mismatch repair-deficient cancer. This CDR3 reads CASSYGSGANVLTF. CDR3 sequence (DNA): TGTGCCAGCAGTTACGGCTCTGGGGCCAACGTCCTGACTTTC.